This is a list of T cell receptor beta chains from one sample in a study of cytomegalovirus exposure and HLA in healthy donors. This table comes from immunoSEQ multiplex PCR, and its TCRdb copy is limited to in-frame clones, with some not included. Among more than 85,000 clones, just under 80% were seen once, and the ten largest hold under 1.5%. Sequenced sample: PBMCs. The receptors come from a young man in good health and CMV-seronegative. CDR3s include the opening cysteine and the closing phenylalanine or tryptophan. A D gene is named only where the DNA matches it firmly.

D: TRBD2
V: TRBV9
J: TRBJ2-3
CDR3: CASRPSGATDTQYF

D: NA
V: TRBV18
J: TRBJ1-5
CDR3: CASSPTLVRGGQPQHF

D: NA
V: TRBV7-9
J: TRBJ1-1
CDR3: CASTPAAHTEAFF

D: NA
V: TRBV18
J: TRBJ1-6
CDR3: CASSPLGQGDSPLHF

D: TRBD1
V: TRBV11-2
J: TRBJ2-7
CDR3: CASSSKTGLRDEQYF

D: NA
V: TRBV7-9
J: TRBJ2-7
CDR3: CASSSKTGELDYEQYF

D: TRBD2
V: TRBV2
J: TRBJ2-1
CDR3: CASSEMIGLEEKSSYNEQFF

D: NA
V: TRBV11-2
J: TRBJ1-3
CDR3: CASSRLGFGNTIYF

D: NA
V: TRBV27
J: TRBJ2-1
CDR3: CASSLSRGEQFF

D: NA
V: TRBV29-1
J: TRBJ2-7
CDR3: CSVLGIHEQYF

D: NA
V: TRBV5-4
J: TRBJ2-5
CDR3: CASSLRGMGETQYF

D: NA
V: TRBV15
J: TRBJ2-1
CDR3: CATSLRQGGNEQFF

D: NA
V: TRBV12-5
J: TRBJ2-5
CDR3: CASGSRQPGGETQYF

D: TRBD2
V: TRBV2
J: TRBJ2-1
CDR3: CASSAGLAVNEQFF

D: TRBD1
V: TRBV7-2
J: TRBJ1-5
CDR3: CASSIDRGQGQPQHF

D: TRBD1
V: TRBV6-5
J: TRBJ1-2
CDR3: CASSLTGGVVYGYTF

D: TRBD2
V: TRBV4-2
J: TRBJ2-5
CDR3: CASSPGTSGSETQYF

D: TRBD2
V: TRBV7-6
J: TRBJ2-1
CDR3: CASSQWGLAYDNEQFF

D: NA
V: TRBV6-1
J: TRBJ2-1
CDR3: CASSESGSEQFF

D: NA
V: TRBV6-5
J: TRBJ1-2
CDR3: CASRPSGYGYTF

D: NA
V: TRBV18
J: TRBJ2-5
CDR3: CASSITPGNGQETQYF

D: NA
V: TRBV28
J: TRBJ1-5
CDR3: CASCRTVNQPQHF

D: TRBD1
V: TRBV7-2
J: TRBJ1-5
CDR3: CASSTPQGASNQPQHF

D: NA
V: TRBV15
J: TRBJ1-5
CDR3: CATSGEGGNQPQHF

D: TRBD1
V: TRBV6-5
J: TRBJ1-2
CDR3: CASSQQGGRGYTF

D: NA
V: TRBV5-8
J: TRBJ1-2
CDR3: CASSPYYGYTF

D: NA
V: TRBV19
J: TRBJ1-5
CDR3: CASSRQRLGYSNQPQHF

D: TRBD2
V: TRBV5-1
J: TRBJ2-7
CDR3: CASSLRTSGGLYEQYF

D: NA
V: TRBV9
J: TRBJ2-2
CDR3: CASSVGDLSTGELFF

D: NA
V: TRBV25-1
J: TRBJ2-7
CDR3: CASRQANGEQYF

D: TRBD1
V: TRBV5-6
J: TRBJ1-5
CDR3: CASSHRGPMQPQHF

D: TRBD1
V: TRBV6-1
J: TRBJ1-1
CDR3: CASSGTGRTTEAFF

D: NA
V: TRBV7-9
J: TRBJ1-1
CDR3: CASSQLRTGELNTEAFF

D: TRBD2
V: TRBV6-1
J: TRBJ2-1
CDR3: CASSERAGGLNEQFF

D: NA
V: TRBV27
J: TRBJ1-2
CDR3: CASSLIRGGHGYTF

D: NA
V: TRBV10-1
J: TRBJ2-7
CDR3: CASRKKGHESSYEQYF

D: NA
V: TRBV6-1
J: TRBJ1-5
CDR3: CASNTRYSNQPQHF

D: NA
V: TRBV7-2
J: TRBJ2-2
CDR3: CASSFSWNTGELFF

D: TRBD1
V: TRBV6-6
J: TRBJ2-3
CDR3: CASSYGTGDTDTQYF

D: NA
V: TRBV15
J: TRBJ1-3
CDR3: CATSREGVLAGNTIYF

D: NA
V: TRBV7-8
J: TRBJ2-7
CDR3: CASSLGRGAYYEQYF

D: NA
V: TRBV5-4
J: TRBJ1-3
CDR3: CASSLEGDSGNTIYF

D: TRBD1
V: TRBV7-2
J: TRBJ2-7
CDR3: CASSSGTGGNEQYF

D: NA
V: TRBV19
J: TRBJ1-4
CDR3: CASSVRGPNEKLFF

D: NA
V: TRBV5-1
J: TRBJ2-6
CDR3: CASSLEGSPGANVLTF

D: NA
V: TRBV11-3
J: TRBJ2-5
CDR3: CASSLDRQETQYF

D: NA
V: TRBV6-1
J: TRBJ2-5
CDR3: CASSAWGLQETQYF

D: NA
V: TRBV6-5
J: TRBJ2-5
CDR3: CASRATRETQYF

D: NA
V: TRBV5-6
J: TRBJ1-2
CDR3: CASSPGDYGYTF

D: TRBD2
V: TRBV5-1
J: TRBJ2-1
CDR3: CASSFRTSGRASSYNEQFF

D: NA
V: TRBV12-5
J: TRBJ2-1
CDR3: CASGRELGPGFNEQFF